One and the same sample provided the 7 T cell receptor beta chains below, sequenced in a study of T cell responses to AZD1222 COVID-19 vaccine. Here immunoSEQ multiplex PCR was the method, and the copy in TCRdb shows in-frame clones only, minus some. The sample lists 130,000 to 150,000 clones, about 90% occurring once. The input for sequencing was peripheral blood, taken on day 0 of AZD1222 vaccination. The origin of the receptors is an adult in good health.

This sequence joins TRBV5-6 and TRBJ2-5, with D maybe TRBD2 (6 bases). Per germline, CDR1 SGHDT and CDR2 YYEEEE. V lost 1 base and J lost 7, with 17 bases in between. The CDR3 totals 15 residues. The CDR3 spells CASSLNRLAKGTQYF. As DNA, the CDR3 is TGTGCCAGCAGCTTGAATCGGCTAGCGAAGGGGACCCAGTACTTC.

This chain uses TRBV7-2 with TRBJ2-7; TRBD2 aligns across 15 bases. This CDR3 is built from 15 residues. V lost 3 bases, J lost 4 bases, and 1 base stayed unmatched. Germline V lookup: CDR1 SGHTA, CDR2 FQGNSA. The CDR3 DNA follows: TGTGCCAGCAGCTTGGGACTAGCGGGAGGATACGAGCAGTACTTC. Amino acids: CASSLGLAGGYEQYF.

The chain is built from TRBV28 and TRBJ2-7; D might be TRBD2 (5 bases). V lost 5 bases and J 4 bases, leaving 30 bases between the germline ends. CDR1 is MDHEN and CDR2 is SYDVKM in the germline V gene. The CDR3 spans 19 residues. As DNA, the CDR3 is TGTGCCAGCAGTGGCCTTCTGGCCCATTCGGGGAGCGGTTATTACGAGCAGTACTTC. Translated, it gives CASSGLLAHSGSGYYEQYF. Full variable domain (rest looked up from reference TRBV28 and TRBJ2-7): DVKVTQSSRYLVKRTGEKVFLECVQDMDHENMFWYRQDPGLGLRLIYFSYDVKMKEKGDIPEGYSVSREKKERFSLILESASTNQTSMYLCASSGLLAHSGSGYYEQYFGPGTRLTVT.

The V and J genes are TRBV6-1 and TRBJ1-5, with D tentatively TRBD1 (6 bases). This CDR3 is built from 20 residues. V was shortened by 2 bases and J by 0 bases, with 23 bases between the two germline ends. Germline assignment: CDR1 MNHNS and CDR2 SASEGT. The CDR3 nucleotides read TGTGCCAGCAGTGAAAAAGTCGGGGGGCTCGGTTTTGGTAGCAATCAGCCCCAGCATTTT. As protein: CASSEKVGGLGFGSNQPQHF.

This clone was seen a single time. Germline is not matched at one junction end, which may reflect a read error. The rearrangement uses TRBV5-5 and TRBJ2-7; D may be TRBD1 (5 bases). The CDR3 contains 15 residues. Germline V gene lookup returns CDR1 SGHKS and CDR2 YYEKEE (reference sequence). The CDR3 DNA reads as TGTGCCAGCAGTTTGGGGCAGGGAAATGTCTACGAGCAGTACTTC. It specifies CASSLGQGNVYEQYF.

Here the CDR3 DNA reads TGTGCCAGCAGCCAAGATCGGAACGGCGACACAGATACGCAGTATTTT. Its protein product is CASSQDRNGDTDTQYF. This sequence joins TRBV4-2 and TRBJ2-3; unclear D gene. The CDR3 covers 16 residues. Looked up from germline, CDR1 is LGHNA and CDR2 is YNFKEQ. Trimming removed 0 bases from V and 2 bases from J, with 12 bases in between.

This chain connects TRBV19 to TRBJ2-1; D is tentatively TRBD1 or TRBD2 (9 bases each). Germline V gene data show CDR1 as LNHDA and CDR2 as SQIVND (reference sequence). V lost 5 bases and J 13 bases, leaving 27 bases between the germline ends. The CDR3 contains 16 residues. The CDR3 region has the DNA TGTGCCAGTAGTCAGACAGGGGGATATAGCGGGAGTTTCCAGTTCTTC. Translation gives CASSQTGGYSGSFQFF.